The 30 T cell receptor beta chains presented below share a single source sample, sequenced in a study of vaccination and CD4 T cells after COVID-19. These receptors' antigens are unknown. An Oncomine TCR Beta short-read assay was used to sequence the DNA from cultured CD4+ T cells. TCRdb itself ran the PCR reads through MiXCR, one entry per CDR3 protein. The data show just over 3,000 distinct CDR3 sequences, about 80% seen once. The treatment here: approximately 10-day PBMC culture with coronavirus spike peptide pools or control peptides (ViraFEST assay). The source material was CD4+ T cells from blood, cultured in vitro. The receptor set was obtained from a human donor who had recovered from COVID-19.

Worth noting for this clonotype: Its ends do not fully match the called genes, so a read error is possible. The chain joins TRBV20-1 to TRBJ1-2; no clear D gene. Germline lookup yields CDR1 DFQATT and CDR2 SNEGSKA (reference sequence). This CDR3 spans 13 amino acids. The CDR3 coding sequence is TGCAGTGCCAGAGGCCGGGTACCCTATGGCTACACCTTC. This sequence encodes CSARGRVPYGYTF.

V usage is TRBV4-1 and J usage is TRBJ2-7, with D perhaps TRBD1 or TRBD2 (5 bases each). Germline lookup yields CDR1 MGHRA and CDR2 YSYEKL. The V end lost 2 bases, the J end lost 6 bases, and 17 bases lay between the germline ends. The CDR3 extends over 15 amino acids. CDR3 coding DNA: TGCGCCAGCAGCCAATACCGGGACGCTTGGTCCGAGCAGTACTTC. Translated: CASSQYRDAWSEQYF.

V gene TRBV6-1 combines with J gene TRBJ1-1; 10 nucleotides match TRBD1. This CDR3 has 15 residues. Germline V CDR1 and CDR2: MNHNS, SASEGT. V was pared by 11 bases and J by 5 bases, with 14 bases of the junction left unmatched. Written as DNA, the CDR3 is TGTGCCGCAAGGGGGACAGGGGATTTAGGGACTGAAGCTTTCTTT. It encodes CAARGTGDLGTEAFF.

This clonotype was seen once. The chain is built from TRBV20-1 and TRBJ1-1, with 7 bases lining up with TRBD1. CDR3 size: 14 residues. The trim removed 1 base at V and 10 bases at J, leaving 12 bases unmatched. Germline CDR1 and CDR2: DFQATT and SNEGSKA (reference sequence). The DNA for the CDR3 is TGCAGTGCTAGAGCGCATTTACAGGGGCTTGGAGCTTTCTTT. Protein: CSARAHLQGLGAFF.

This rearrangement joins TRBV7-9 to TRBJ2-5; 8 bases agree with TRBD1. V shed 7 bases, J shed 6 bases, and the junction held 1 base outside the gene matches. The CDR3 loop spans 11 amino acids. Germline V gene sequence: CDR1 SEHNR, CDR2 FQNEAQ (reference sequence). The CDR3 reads CASTGGKTQYF. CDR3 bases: TGTGCCAGCACAGGGGGCAAGACCCAGTACTTC.

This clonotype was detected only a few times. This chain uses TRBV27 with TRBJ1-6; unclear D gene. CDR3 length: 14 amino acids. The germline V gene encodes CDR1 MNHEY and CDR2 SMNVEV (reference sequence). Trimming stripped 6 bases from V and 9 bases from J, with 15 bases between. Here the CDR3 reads CASRLGLAGSPLHF. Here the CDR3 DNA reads TGTGCCAGCAGGTTAGGACTGGCGGGTTCACCCCTCCACTTT.

The CDR3 is CASASGTGNSPLHF. CDR3 DNA: TGTGCCAGCGCGTCCGGGACAGGCAATTCACCCCTCCACTTT. The chain links TRBV7-9 to TRBJ1-6; 8 bases line up with TRBD1. The length of the CDR3 is 14 residues. Germline loops: CDR1 SEHNR, CDR2 FQNEAQ (reference sequence). V lost 8 bases, J lost 7 bases, and 7 bases stayed unmatched.

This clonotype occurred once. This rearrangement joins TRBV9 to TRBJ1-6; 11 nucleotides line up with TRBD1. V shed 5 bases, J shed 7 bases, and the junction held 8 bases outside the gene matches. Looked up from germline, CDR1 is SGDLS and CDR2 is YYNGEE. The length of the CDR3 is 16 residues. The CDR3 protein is CASSSDRGQGNSPLHF. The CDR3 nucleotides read TGTGCCAGCAGTTCGGACAGGGGGCAGGGGAATTCACCCCTCCACTTT.

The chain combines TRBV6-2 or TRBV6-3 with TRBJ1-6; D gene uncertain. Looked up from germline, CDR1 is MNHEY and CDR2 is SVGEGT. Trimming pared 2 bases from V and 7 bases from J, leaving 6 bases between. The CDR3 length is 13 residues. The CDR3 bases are TGTGCCAGCAGTTACCAGGTGAATTCACCCCTCCACTTT. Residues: CASSYQVNSPLHF.

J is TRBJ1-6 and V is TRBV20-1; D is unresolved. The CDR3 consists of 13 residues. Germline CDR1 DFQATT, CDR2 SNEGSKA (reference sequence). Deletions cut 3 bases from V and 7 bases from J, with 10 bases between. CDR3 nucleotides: TGCAGTGCTAGTTCAGGAAACAATTCACCCCTCCACTTT. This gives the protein CSASSGNNSPLHF.

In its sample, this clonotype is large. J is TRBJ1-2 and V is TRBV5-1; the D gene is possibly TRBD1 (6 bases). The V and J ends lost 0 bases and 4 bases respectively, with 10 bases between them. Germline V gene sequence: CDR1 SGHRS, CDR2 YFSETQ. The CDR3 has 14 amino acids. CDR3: CASSLEGQTYGYTF. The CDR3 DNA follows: TGCGCCAGCAGCTTGGAAGGACAGACCTATGGCTACACCTTC. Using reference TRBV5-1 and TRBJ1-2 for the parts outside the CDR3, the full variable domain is KAGVTQTPRYLIKTRGQQVTLSCSPISGHRSVSWYQQTPGQGLQFLFEYFSETQRNKGNFPGRFSGRQFSNSRSEMNVSTLELGDSALYLCASSLEGQTYGYTFGSGTRLTVV.

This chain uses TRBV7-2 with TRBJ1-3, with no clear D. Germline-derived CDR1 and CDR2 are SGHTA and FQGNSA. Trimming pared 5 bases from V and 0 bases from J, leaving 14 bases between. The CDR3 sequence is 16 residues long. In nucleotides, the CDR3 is TGTGCCAGCAGCGGGGAAGGGTCTCTCTCTGGAAACACCATATATTTT. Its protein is CASSGEGSLSGNTIYF.

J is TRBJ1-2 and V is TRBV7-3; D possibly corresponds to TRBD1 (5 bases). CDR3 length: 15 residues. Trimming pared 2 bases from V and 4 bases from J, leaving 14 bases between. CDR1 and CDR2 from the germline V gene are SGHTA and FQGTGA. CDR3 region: CASSLAGSSIYGYTF. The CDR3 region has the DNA TGTGCCAGCAGCTTAGCAGGGAGTAGCATCTATGGCTACACCTTC.

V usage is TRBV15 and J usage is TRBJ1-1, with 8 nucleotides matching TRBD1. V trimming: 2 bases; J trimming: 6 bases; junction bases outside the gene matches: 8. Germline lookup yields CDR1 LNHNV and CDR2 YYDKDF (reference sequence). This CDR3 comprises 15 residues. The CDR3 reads CATSRFGQGRAEAFF. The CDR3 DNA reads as TGTGCCACCAGCAGATTCGGACAGGGACGAGCTGAAGCTTTCTTT. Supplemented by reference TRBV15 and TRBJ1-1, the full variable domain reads DAMVIQNPRYQVTQFGKPVTLSCSQTLNHNVMYWYQQKSSQAPKLLFHYYDKDFNNEADTPDNFQSRRPNTSFCFLDIRSPGLGDTAMYLCATSRFGQGRAEAFFGQGTRLTVV.

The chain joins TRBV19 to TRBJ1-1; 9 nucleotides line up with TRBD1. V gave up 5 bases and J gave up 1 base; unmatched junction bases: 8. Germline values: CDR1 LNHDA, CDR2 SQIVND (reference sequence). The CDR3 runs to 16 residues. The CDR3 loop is CASSPGQGPPNTEAFF. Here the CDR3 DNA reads TGTGCCAGTAGTCCTGGACAGGGGCCGCCGAACACTGAAGCTTTCTTT.

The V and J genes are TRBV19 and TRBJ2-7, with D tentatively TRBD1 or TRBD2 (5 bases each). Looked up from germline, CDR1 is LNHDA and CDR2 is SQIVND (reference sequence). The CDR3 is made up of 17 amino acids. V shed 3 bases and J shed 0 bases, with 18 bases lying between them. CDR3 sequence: CASSMRPGPSISYEQYF. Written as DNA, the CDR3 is TGTGCCAGTAGTATGAGACCGGGGCCTTCCATCTCCTACGAGCAGTACTTC.

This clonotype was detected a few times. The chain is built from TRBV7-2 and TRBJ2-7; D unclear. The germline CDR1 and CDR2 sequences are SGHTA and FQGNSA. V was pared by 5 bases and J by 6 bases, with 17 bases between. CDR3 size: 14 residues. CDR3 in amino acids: CASSQETRKGEQYF. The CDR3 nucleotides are TGTGCCAGCAGCCAAGAGACAAGGAAGGGCGAGCAGTACTTC.

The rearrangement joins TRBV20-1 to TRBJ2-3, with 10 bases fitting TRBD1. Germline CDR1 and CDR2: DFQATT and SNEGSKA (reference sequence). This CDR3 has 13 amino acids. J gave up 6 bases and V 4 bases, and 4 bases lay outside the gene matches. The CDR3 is CSATGTGVDTQYF. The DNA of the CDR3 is TGCAGTGCTACTGGGACAGGGGTGGATACGCAGTATTTT.

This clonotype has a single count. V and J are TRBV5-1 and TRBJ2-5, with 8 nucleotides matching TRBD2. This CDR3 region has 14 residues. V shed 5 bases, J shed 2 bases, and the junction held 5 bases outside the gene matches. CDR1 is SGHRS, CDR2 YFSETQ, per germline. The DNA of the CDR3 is TGCGCCAGCAGTTCATCGGGGGGGCAAGAGACCCAGTACTTC. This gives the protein CASSSSGGQETQYF.

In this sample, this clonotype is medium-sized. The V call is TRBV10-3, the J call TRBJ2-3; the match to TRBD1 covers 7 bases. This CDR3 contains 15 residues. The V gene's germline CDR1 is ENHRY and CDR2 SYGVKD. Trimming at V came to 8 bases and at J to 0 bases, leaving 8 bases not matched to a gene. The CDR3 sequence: CAIGSTGVSTDTQYF. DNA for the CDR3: TGTGCCATCGGGTCCACAGGGGTAAGCACAGATACGCAGTATTTT.

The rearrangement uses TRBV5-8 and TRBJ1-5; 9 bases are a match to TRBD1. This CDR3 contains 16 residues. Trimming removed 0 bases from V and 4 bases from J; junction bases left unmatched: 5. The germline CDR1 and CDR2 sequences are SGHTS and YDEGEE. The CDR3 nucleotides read TGTGCCAGCAGCTTGGGAACGACAGGGGGTAATCAGCCCCAGCATTTT. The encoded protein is CASSLGTTGGNQPQHF.

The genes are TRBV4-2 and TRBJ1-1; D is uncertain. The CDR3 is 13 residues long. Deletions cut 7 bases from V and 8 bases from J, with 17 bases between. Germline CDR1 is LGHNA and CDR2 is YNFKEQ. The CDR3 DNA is TGTGCCAGCAAACCGGACTACGACAACGAAGCTTTCTTT. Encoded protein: CASKPDYDNEAFF.

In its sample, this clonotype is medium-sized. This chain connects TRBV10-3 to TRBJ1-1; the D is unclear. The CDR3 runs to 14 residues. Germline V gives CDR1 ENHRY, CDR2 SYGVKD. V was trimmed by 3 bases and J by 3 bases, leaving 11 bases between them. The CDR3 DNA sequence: TGTGCCATCAGTGATCCCGGGAGGTACACTGAAGCTTTCTTT. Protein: CAISDPGRYTEAFF.

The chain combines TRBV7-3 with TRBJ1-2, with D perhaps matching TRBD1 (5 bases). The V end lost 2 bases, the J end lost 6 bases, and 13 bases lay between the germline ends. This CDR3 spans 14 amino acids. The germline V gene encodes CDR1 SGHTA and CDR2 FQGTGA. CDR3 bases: TGTGCCAGCAGCTTAGGGGGGGTTCAGAATGGCTACACCTTC. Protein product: CASSLGGVQNGYTF.

The CDR3 region is CASRVDYRGPEAFF. The CDR3 DNA sequence: TGTGCCAGCAGGGTAGATTACCGGGGCCCTGAAGCTTTCTTT. The rearrangement links TRBV6-1 to TRBJ1-1; possible D gene TRBD1, 5 bases. Trimming removed 6 bases from V and 6 bases from J, with 17 bases in between. The CDR3 spans 14 residues. CDR1 is MNHNS, CDR2 SASEGT, per germline.

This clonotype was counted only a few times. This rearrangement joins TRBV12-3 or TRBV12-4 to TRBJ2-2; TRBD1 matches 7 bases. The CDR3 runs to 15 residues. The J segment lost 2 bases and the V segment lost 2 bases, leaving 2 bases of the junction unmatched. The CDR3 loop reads CASSLRQGNTGELFF. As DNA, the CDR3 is TGTGCCAGCAGTTTACGACAGGGAAACACCGGGGAGCTGTTTTTT.

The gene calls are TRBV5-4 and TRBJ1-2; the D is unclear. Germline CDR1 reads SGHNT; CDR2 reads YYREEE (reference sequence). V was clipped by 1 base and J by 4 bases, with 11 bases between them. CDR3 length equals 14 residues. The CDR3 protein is CASSLRGGSYGYTF. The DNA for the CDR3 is TGTGCCAGCAGCTTGCGCGGCGGGTCCTATGGCTACACCTTC.

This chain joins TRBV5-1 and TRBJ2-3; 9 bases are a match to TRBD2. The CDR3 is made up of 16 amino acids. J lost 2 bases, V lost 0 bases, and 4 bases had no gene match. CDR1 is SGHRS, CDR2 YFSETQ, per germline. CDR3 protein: CASSLDTSGYTDTQYF. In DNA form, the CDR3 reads TGCGCCAGCAGCTTGGATACTAGCGGGTACACAGATACGCAGTATTTT.

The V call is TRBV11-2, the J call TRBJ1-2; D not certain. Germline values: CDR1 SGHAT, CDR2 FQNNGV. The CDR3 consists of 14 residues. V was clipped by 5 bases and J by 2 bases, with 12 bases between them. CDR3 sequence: CASSGSNPNYGYTF. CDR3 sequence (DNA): TGTGCCAGCAGCGGTAGCAACCCCAACTATGGCTACACCTTC.

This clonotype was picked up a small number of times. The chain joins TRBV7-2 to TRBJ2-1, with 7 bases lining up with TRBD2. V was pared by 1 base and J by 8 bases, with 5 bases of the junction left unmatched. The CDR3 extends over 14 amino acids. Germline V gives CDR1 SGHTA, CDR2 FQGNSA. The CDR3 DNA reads TGTGCCAGCAGCTTAGGACTAGCCTTCGATGAGCAGTTCTTC. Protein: CASSLGLAFDEQFF.